Listed below are T cell receptor beta chains from one sample, sequenced in a study of response to subunit inactivated influenza vaccine. Via MiXCR, TCRdb re-called the RT-PCR reads, giving one row per CDR3 protein. The data contain around 580,000 distinct CDR3 sequences, over 9.5% of them singletons. Material: PBMCs from blood, obtained on the day of vaccination. The receptors here all came from a man aged 45 to 65 who received an inactivated influenza vaccine. Both conserved end residues are part of each CDR3. The D gene is left open where the match is weak. Size tells how often a clone was seen (once, few, many) or the class of an expanded clone, and some rows leave it out.

NA	few	TRBV5-1	TRBJ2-7	CASSWRDGSSYEQYF	TGCGCCAGCAGCTGGAGGGACGGGAGTTCCTACGAGCAGTACTTC
NA	few	TRBV27	TRBJ2-2	CASSHRGQRGELFF	TGTGCCAGCAGTCACAGAGGTCAGAGGGGGGAGCTGTTTTTT
NA	few	TRBV28	TRBJ2-7	CASARGGGFSYEQYF	TGTGCCAGCGCCAGGGGGGGGGGCTTCTCCTACGAGCAGTACTTC
NA	NA	TRBV2	TRBJ2-7	CASRETVTYEQYF	TGTGCCAGCAGGGAGACGGTAACCTACGAGCAGTACTTC
NA	many	TRBV7-9	TRBJ2-1	CASSPIRLRYNEQFF	TGTGCCAGCAGCCCTATCAGACTTAGATACAATGAGCAGTTCTTC
TRBD2	few	TRBV4-2	TRBJ2-1	CASSPTNRDYLLEGNNEQFF	TGTGCCAGCAGCCCAACAAACCGGGACTATCTTCTTGAGGGAAACAATGAGCAGTTCTTC
TRBD1	NA	TRBV5-1	TRBJ2-7	CASSATGVPFEQYF	TGCGCCAGCAGCGCGACAGGGGTTCCTTTCGAGCAGTACTTC
TRBD2	NA	TRBV5-1	TRBJ2-2	CASLRTSGNTGELFF	TGCGCCAGTCTGCGGACTAGCGGGAACACCGGGGAGCTGTTTTTT
NA	NA	TRBV4-1	TRBJ1-2	CASSQGTVYGYTF	TGCGCCAGCAGCCAAGGGACAGTCTATGGCTACACCTTC
TRBD2	many	TRBV28	TRBJ2-1	CASSGKTFSGRDNEQFF	TGTGCCAGCAGTGGGAAGACATTCAGCGGGAGAGACAATGAGCAGTTCTTC
TRBD2	few	TRBV15	TRBJ2-1	CATSSAGSSYNEQFF	TGTGCCACCAGCTCAGCGGGGAGCTCCTACAATGAGCAGTTCTTC
NA	few	TRBV7-8	TRBJ2-2	CASSPSGPNTGELFF	TGTGCCAGCAGCCCCTCCGGACCGAACACCGGGGAGCTGTTTTTT
NA	few	TRBV4-3	TRBJ2-1	CARNNNEQFF	TGCGCCAGAAACAACAATGAGCAGTTCTTC
NA	NA	TRBV20-1	TRBJ2-7	CSGQSSSSYEQYF	TGCAGTGGGCAGAGTTCTAGCTCCTACGAGCAGTACTTC
NA	few	TRBV7-2	TRBJ2-5	CASSLKGSETQYF	TGTGCCAGCAGCTTAAAGGGTTCAGAGACCCAGTACTTC
NA	NA	TRBV27	TRBJ1-6	CASSLSRGGTYNSPLHF	TGTGCCAGCAGTTTATCGAGGGGGGGCACCTATAATTCACCCCTCCACTTT
NA	NA	TRBV12-3/TRBV12-4	TRBJ2-2	CASIAQGYGELFF	TGTGCCAGCATTGCCCAGGGCTACGGGGAGCTGTTTTTT
NA	NA	TRBV12-3/TRBV12-4	TRBJ2-7	CASTLGGNEQYF	TGTGCCAGCACTCTGGGGGGCAACGAGCAGTACTTC
TRBD2	NA	TRBV7-2	TRBJ2-2	CASRPTSGRSSGELFF	TGTGCCAGCAGACCGACTAGCGGGAGATCCAGCGGGGAGCTGTTTTTT
NA	many	TRBV5-1	TRBJ2-7	CASSLEGGTLYEQYF	TGCGCCAGCAGCTTGGAGGGGGGGACCCTCTACGAGCAGTACTTC
TRBD1	few	TRBV27	TRBJ1-6	CASSKGLTGGRSPLHF	TGTGCCAGCAGCAAAGGACTGACAGGGGGCCGATCACCCCTCCACTTT
NA	NA	TRBV7-9	TRBJ2-7	CASSFRGNPYEQYF	TGTGCCAGCAGCTTTCGAGGGAACCCCTACGAGCAGTACTTC
NA	few	TRBV6-1	TRBJ1-5	CASSGRGNNQPQHF	TGTGCCAGCAGTGGCAGGGGTAATAATCAGCCCCAGCATTTT
NA	NA	TRBV12-3/TRBV12-4	TRBJ1-6	CASSLKVDSPLHF	TGTGCCAGCAGTTTAAAGGTGGATTCACCCCTCCACTTT
NA	NA	TRBV7-9	TRBJ2-1	CASSLSRGSPNEQFF	TGTGCCAGCAGCCTAAGTAGGGGGTCCCCCAATGAGCAGTTCTTC
TRBD2	few	TRBV28	TRBJ2-5	CASWGGFQETQYF	TGTGCCTCCTGGGGGGGGTTCCAAGAGACCCAGTACTTC
TRBD1	NA	TRBV20-1	TRBJ2-7	CSAPQGASSYEQYF	TGCAGTGCTCCGCAGGGGGCTAGCTCCTACGAGCAGTACTTC
NA	NA	TRBV10-2	TRBJ2-5	CASSEIRETQYF	TGCGCCAGCAGTGAGATACGGGAGACCCAGTACTTC
TRBD1	few	TRBV20-1	TRBJ1-1	CSARQGGLNTEAFF	TGCAGTGCCCGACAGGGGGGATTGAACACTGAAGCTTTCTTT
NA	NA	TRBV7-2	TRBJ2-1	CASSLRGRYNEQFF	TGTGCCAGCAGCTTAAGGGGACGTTACAATGAGCAGTTCTTC
TRBD1	few	TRBV19	TRBJ1-6	CASSMGDRGTSPLHF	TGTGCCAGTAGTATGGGTGACAGGGGAACTTCACCCCTCCACTTT
NA	NA	TRBV7-3	TRBJ2-1	CASSLSTSGHEQFF	TGTGCCAGCAGCTTATCGACTAGTGGGCATGAGCAGTTCTTC
NA	few	TRBV4-3	TRBJ1-5	CASSQEWGQPQHF	TGCGCCAGCAGCCAAGAGTGGGGACAGCCCCAGCATTTT
NA	few	TRBV12-3/TRBV12-4	TRBJ1-3	CASRATGSSGNTIYF	TGTGCCAGCAGGGCGACAGGAAGCTCTGGAAACACCATATATTTT
NA	many	TRBV6-2/TRBV6-3	TRBJ2-7	CASSKDTSGLEQYF	TGTGCCAGCAGCAAGGACACATCCGGCCTCGAGCAGTACTTC
TRBD2	NA	TRBV20-1	TRBJ2-2	CSPLSGLVSGELFF	TGCAGTCCTTTATCTGGACTAGTCTCCGGGGAGCTGTTTTTT
NA	few	TRBV12-3/TRBV12-4	TRBJ2-3	CATAGFWTDTQYF	TGTGCCACTGCCGGGTTTTGGACAGATACGCAGTATTTT
TRBD1	few	TRBV2	TRBJ1-6	CASNWDRGGNSPLHF	TGTGCCAGCAACTGGGACAGGGGAGGTAATTCACCCCTCCACTTT
TRBD1	NA	TRBV6-2/TRBV6-3	TRBJ2-1	CASSYYSAGGGYEQFF	TGTGCCAGCAGTTACTACTCGGCAGGGGGTGGCTATGAGCAGTTCTTC
NA	few	TRBV7-9	TRBJ2-3	CASSPSPRSLSTDTQYF	TGTGCCAGCAGCCCCTCCCCCCGTTCACTTAGCACAGATACGCAGTATTTT
TRBD2	NA	TRBV7-2	TRBJ2-3	CASSLAGTSGRGTDTQYF	TGTGCCAGCAGCTTAGCGGGGACTAGCGGGAGAGGTACAGATACGCAGTATTTT
NA	few	TRBV5-1	TRBJ1-1	CASSSRTAGGTEAFF	TGCGCCAGCAGCTCGAGGACAGCGGGGGGGACTGAAGCTTTCTTT
NA	few	TRBV5-1	TRBJ2-7	CASSTQSLGAYEQYF	TGCGCCAGCAGCACACAGTCACTAGGTGCCTACGAGCAGTACTTC